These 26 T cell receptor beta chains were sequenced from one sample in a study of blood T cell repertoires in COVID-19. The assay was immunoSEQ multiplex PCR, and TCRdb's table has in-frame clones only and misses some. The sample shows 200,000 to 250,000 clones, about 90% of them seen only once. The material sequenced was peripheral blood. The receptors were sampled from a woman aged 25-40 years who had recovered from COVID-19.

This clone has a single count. For the CDR3, the DNA is TGTGCCAGCAGCTTAGCGCCAACTAGCGGGGGGGCCAGAACAGATACGCAGTATTTT. Protein: CASSLAPTSGGARTDTQYF. The gene calls are TRBV7-6 and TRBJ2-3; 13 bases fit TRBD2. The CDR3 totals 19 residues. The germline gives CDR1 SGHVS, CDR2 FNYEAQ. Trimming removed 0 bases from V and 3 bases from J; junction bases left unmatched: 9.

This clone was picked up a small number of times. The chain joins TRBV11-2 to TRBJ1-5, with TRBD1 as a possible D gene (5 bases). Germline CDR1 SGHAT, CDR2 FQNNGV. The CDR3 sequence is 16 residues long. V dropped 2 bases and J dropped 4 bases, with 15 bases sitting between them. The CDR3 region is CASSLREAGTNQPQHF. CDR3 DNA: TGTGCCAGCAGCTTACGGGAGGCGGGGACTAATCAGCCCCAGCATTTT.

CDR3 DNA sequence: TGTGCCAGCAGCAATTTTTCCGGACAGGGGAAGTCCACTGAAGCTTTCTTT. This gives the protein CASSNFSGQGKSTEAFF. V gene TRBV21-1 combines with J gene TRBJ1-1; no DNA check was done on the table's D call, TRBD1. TRBV21-1 constitutes a pseudogene. The CDR3 extends over 17 amino acids.

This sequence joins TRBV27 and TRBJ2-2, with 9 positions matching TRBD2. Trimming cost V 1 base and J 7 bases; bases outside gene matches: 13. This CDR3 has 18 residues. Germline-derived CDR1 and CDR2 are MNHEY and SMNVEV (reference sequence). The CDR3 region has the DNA TGTGCCAGCAGTTTATGTGGTGGACTAGCGCCCGAGTGCGGGGAGCTGTTTTTT. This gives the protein CASSLCGGLAPECGELFF.

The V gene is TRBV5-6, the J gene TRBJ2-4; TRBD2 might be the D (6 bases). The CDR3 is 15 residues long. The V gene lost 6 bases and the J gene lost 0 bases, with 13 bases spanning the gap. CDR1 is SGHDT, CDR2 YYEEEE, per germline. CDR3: CASTLGGLAKNIQYF. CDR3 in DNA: TGTGCCAGCACCCTGGGGGGACTAGCCAAAAACATTCAGTACTTC.

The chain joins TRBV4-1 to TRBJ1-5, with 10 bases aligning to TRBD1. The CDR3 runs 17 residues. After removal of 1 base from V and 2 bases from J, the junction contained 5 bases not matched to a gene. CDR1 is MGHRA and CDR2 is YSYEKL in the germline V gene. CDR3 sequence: CASSQVTGGLGNQPQHF. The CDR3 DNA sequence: TGCGCCAGCAGCCAAGTGACAGGGGGCCTAGGCAATCAGCCCCAGCATTTT.

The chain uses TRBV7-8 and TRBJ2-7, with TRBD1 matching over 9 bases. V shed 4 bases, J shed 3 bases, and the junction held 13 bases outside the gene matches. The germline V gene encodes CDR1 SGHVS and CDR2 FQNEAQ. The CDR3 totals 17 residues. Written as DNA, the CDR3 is TGTGCCAGCAGCTCCGCCCTACCGGACAGGGGATACTACGAGCAGTACTTC. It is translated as CASSSALPDRGYYEQYF.

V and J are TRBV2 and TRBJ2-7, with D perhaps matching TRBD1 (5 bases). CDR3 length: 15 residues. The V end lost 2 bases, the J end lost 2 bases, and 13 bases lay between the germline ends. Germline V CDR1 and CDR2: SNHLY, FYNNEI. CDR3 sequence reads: CASSESRGRTYEQYF. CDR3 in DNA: TGTGCCAGCAGTGAATCTAGGGGTCGGACCTACGAGCAGTACTTC. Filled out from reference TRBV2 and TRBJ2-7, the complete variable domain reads EPEVTQTPSHQVTQMGQEVILRCVPISNHLYFYWYRQILGQKVEFLVSFYNNEISEKSEIFDDQFSVERPDGSNFTLKIRSTKLEDSAMYFCASSESRGRTYEQYFGPGTRLTVT.

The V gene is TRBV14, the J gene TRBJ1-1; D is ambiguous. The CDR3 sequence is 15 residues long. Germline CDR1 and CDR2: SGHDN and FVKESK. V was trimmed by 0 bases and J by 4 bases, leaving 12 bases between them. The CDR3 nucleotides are TGTGCCAGCAGCCAAGATTTCAGCGGCGGCACTGAAGCTTTCTTT. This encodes CASSQDFSGGTEAFF. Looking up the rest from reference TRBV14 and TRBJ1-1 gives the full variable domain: EAGVTQFPSHSVIEKGQTVTLRCDPISGHDNLYWYRRVMGKEIKFLLHFVKESKQDESGMPNNRFLAERTGGTYSTLKVQPAELEDSGVYFCASSQDFSGGTEAFFGQGTRLTVV.

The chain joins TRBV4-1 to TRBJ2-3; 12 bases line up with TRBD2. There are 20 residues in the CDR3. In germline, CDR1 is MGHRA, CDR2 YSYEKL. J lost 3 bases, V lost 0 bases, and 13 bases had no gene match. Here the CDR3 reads CASSQDWLSSGGAYTDTQYF. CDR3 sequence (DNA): TGCGCCAGCAGCCAAGATTGGCTTTCTAGCGGGGGGGCTTATACAGATACGCAGTATTTT.

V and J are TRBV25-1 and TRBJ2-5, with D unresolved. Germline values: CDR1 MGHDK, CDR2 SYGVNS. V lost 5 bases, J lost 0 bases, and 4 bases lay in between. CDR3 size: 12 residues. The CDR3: CASSRDQETQYF. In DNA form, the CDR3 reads TGTGCCAGCAGTCGCGACCAAGAGACCCAGTACTTC. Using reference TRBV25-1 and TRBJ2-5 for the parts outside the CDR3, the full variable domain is EADIYQTPRYLVIGTGKKITLECSQTMGHDKMYWYQQDPGMELHLIHYSYGVNSTEKGDLSSESTVSRIRTEHFPLTLESARPSHTSQYLCASSRDQETQYFGPGTRLLVL.

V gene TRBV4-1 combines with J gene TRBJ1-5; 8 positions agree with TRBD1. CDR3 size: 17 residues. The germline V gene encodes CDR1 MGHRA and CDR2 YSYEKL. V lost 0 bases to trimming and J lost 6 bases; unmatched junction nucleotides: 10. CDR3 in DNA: TGCGCCAGCAGCCAAGATGTCGGGCAGGGGGCAGGTCAGCCCCAGCATTTT. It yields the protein CASSQDVGQGAGQPQHF.

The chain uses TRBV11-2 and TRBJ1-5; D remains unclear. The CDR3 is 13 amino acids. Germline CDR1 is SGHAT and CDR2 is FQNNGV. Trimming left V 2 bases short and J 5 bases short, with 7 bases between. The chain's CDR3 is CASSLSLDQPQHF. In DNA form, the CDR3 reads TGTGCCAGCAGCTTAAGCCTGGATCAGCCCCAGCATTTT.

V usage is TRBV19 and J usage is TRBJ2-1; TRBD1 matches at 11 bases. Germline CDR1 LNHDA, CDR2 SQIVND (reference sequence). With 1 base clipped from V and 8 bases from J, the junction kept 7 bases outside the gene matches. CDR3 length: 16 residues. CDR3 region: CASSIVPGQGGYEQFF. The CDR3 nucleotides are TGTGCCAGTAGTATAGTCCCGGGACAGGGGGGTTATGAGCAGTTCTTC.

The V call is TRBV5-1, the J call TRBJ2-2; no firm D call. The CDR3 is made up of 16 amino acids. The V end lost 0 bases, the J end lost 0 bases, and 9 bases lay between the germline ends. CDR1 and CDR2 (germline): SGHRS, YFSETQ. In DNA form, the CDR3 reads TGCGCCAGCAGCTTGGCTTTAGGAGCGAACACCGGGGAGCTGTTTTTT. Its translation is CASSLALGANTGELFF.

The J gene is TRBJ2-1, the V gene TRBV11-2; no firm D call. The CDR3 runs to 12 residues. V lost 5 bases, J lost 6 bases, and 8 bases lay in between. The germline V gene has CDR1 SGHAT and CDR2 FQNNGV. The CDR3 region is CASSHSTNEQFF. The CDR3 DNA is TGTGCCAGCAGCCATAGTACCAATGAGCAGTTCTTC.

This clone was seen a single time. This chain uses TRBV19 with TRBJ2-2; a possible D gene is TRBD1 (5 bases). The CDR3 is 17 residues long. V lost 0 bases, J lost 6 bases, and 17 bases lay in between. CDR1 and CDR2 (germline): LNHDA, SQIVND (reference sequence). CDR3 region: CASSIDRALWASGELFF. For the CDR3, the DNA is TGTGCCAGTAGTATAGACAGGGCCTTGTGGGCATCCGGGGAGCTGTTTTTT.

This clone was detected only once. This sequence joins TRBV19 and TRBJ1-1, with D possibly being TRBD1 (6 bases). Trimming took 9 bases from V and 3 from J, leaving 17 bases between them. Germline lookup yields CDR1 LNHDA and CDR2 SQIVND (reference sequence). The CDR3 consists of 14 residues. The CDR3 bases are TGTGCCAGCGCAAAGAGGGGGGGTGACACTGAAGCTTTCTTT. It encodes CASAKRGGDTEAFF.

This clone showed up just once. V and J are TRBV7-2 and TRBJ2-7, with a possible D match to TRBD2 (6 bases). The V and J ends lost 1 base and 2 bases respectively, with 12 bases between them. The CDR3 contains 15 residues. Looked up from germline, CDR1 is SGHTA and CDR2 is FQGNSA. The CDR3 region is CASSLEAGRTYEQYF. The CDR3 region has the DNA TGTGCCAGCAGCTTAGAGGCGGGGAGAACCTACGAGCAGTACTTC. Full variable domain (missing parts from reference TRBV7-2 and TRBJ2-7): GAGVSQSPSNKVTEKGKDVELRCDPISGHTALYWYRQSLGQGLEFLIYFQGNSAPDKSGLPSDRFSAERTGGSVSTLTIQRTQQEDSAVYLCASSLEAGRTYEQYFGPGTRLTVT.

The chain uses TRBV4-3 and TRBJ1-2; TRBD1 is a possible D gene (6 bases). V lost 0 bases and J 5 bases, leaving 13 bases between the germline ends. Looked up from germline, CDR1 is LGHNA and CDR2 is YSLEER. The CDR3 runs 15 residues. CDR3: CASSQDQGTGYGYTF. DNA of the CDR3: TGCGCCAGCAGCCAAGATCAGGGCACAGGGTATGGCTACACCTTC.

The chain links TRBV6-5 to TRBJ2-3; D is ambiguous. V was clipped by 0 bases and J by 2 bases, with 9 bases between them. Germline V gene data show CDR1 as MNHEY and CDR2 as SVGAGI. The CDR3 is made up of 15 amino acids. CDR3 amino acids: CASSYSAVHTDTQYF. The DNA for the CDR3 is TGTGCCAGCAGTTACTCGGCAGTCCACACAGATACGCAGTATTTT.

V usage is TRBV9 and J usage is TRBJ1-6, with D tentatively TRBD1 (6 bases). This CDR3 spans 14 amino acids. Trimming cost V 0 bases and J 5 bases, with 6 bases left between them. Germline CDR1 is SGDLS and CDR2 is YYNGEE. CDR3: CASSVGTDNSPLHF. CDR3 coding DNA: TGTGCCAGCAGCGTAGGGACAGATAATTCACCCCTCCACTTT.

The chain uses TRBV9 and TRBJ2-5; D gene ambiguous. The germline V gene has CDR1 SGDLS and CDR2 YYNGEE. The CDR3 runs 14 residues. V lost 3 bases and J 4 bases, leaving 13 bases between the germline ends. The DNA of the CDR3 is TGTGCCAGCAGCGCGGGTCGACCTCCAGAGACCCAGTACTTC. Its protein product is CASSAGRPPETQYF. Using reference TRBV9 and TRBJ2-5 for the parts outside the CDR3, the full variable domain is DSGVTQTPKHLITATGQRVTLRCSPRSGDLSVYWYQQSLDQGLQFLIQYYNGEERAKGNILERFSAQQFPDLHSELNLSSLELGDSALYFCASSAGRPPETQYFGPGTRLLVL.

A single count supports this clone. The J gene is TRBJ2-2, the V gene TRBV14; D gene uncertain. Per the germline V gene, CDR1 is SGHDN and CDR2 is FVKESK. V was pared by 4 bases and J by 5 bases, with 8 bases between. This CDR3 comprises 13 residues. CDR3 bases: TGTGCCAGCAGCCGTGAGGTAACCGGGGAGCTGTTTTTT. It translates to CASSREVTGELFF.

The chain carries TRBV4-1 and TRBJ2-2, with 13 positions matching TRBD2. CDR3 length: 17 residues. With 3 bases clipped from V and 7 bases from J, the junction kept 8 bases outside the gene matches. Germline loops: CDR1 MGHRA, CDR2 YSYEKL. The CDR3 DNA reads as TGCGCCAGCAGCCAGGAGACTAGCGGGGGGTTGAACGGGGAGCTGTTTTTT. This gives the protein CASSQETSGGLNGELFF.

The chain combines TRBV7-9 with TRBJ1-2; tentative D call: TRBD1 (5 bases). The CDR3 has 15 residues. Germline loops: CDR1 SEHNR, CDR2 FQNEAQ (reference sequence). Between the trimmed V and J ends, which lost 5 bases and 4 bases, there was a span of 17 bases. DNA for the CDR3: TGTGCCAGCAGCCGATCCGATACAGGTTTCTATGGCTACACCTTC. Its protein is CASSRSDTGFYGYTF.